The next 22 T cell receptor beta chains were all read from a single sample in a study of human T cells and chemical hapten exposure. TCRdb itself ran the RACE reads through MiXCR, one entry per CDR3 protein. Here the sample spans around 60,000 distinct CDR3 sequences, around 7% being singletons. As for time point: pre-sensitization, week 0. The treatment: therapeutic diphenylcyclopropenone sensitization with weekly scalp DPC. The source material was whole blood, sampled in connection with sensitization to the hapten diphenylcyclopropenone (DPC). The origin of the receptors is a young woman with alopecia areata. Some clones in this sample may be carry-over from other donors' samples.

This clonotype was observed many times. This rearrangement joins TRBV21-1 to TRBJ2-6; TRBD2 reflects the table's D call only, with no check against the DNA. TRBV21-1 has pseudogene status. This CDR3 spans 20 amino acids. CDR3 bases: TGTGCCAGCAGCAGATTCCCAAACCAAGGACTTTTTTCTGGGGCCAACGTCCTGACTTTC. Its protein product is CASSRFPNQGLFSGANVLTF.

As to this clonotype: This sequence may be a read error, since a much larger clone differs from it by one base. The V and J genes are TRBV10-3 and TRBJ2-1, with 10 nucleotides matching TRBD2. The CDR3 loop spans 15 amino acids. J gave up 10 bases and V 5 bases, and 11 bases lay outside the gene matches. Germline lookup yields CDR1 ENHRY and CDR2 SYGVKD. The CDR3, as DNA: TGTGCCATCAGTTTCAGCGGGGGGGCAAGTAGGGAGCAGTTCTTC. The encoded protein is CAISFSGGASREQFF.

This clonotype was recorded many times. V usage is TRBV28 and J usage is TRBJ2-6, with a tentative D call TRBD1 (5 bases). Between the trimmed V and J ends, which lost 6 bases and 2 bases, there was a span of 11 bases. This CDR3 spans 15 amino acids. Germline loops: CDR1 MDHEN, CDR2 SYDVKM. The CDR3 region is CASSSGQAGANVLTF. In nucleotides, the CDR3 is TGTGCCAGCAGCTCAGGGCAGGCTGGGGCCAACGTCCTGACTTTC.

This clonotype was detected ten times or more. V gene TRBV24-1 combines with J gene TRBJ2-2, with 10 bases identical to TRBD2. V gave up 2 bases and J gave up 2 bases; unmatched junction bases: 4. This CDR3 comprises 17 residues. The germline CDR1 and CDR2 sequences are KGHDR and SFDVKD. CDR3 coding DNA: TGTGCCACCAGTGATTCTAGCGGGGGAGTTAACACCGGGGAGCTGTTTTTT. It specifies CATSDSSGGVNTGELFF.

This clonotype has a count of ten or more. The V and J genes are TRBV20-1 and TRBJ2-7, with unresolved D. V lost 5 bases and J lost 5, with 13 bases in between. This CDR3 spans 12 amino acids. Germline assignment: CDR1 DFQATT and CDR2 SNEGSKA (reference sequence). The chain's CDR3 is CSADGNFNEQYF. The CDR3 coding sequence is TGCAGTGCTGACGGAAACTTCAACGAGCAGTACTTC.

This clonotype was seen at least ten times. The gene calls are TRBV30 and TRBJ2-7, with 8 positions matching TRBD2. V shed 2 bases and J 4 bases; nucleotides not matched to a gene: 1. Germline CDR1 GTSNPN, CDR2 SVGIG (reference sequence). The CDR3 spans 12 residues. Here the CDR3 DNA reads TGTGCCTGGAGTACGGGGGGGTACGAGCAGTACTTC. It specifies CAWSTGGYEQYF.

This clonotype showed up just a few times. This rearrangement joins TRBV27 to TRBJ1-2, with D maybe TRBD1 (6 bases). Trimming took 2 bases from V and 5 from J, leaving 6 bases between them. CDR3 length: 12 residues. Germline V gene sequence: CDR1 MNHEY, CDR2 SMNVEV (reference sequence). CDR3 loop: CASSLQGYGYTF. The CDR3 DNA reads as TGTGCCAGCAGTTTACAGGGGTATGGCTACACCTTC.

At least ten counts were recorded for this clonotype. This sequence joins TRBV7-8 and TRBJ1-5, with no clear D. V was clipped by 5 bases and J by 3 bases, with 8 bases between them. This CDR3 is built from 13 residues. The germline CDR1 and CDR2 sequences are SGHVS and FQNEAQ. The CDR3 nucleotides read TGTGCCAGCAGCCCTAATGCCAATCAGCCCCAGCATTTT. Amino acids: CASSPNANQPQHF.

This clonotype showed up many times. DNA for the CDR3: TGTGCCAGCAGCCCCAGGGGAAGCTCTGGAAACACCATATATTTT. Its protein is CASSPRGSSGNTIYF. The chain links TRBV7-9 to TRBJ1-3; D may be TRBD1 (6 bases). The V gene's germline CDR1 is SEHNR and CDR2 FQNEAQ (reference sequence). The V end was cut by 5 bases, the J end by 0 bases, with 11 bases between. This CDR3 is built from 15 residues.

This clonotype appeared many times. The chain uses TRBV21-1 and TRBJ1-3; TRBD1, as called in the table, went unchecked against the DNA. TRBV21-1 is recorded as a pseudogene. CDR3 length: 17 residues. The CDR3: CASSARAGTDSGNTIYF. In nucleotides, the CDR3 is TGTGCCAGCAGCGCTCGCGCCGGGACAGACTCTGGAAACACCATATATTTT.

This clonotype was recorded many times. The rearrangement uses TRBV18 and TRBJ1-2; the D is unclear. Germline loops: CDR1 KGHSH, CDR2 LQKENI. The CDR3 length is 18 residues. The germline V and J ends were trimmed by 1 base and 4 bases, with 22 bases remaining between them. CDR3 in amino acids: CASSPLEKGTVWGYGYTF. DNA of the CDR3: TGTGCCAGCTCACCACTGGAGAAGGGAACGGTTTGGGGCTATGGCTACACCTTC. The entire variable domain, with the rest obtained from reference TRBV18 and TRBJ1-2, is as follows: NAGVMQNPRHLVRRRGQEARLRCSPMKGHSHVYWYRQLPEEGLKFMVYLQKENIIDESGMPKERFSAEFPKEGPSILRIQQVVRGDSAAYFCASSPLEKGTVWGYGYTFGSGTRLTVV.

Ten or more counts support this clonotype. The V call is TRBV24-1, the J call TRBJ2-1, with TRBD1 matching 10 bases. After removal of 4 bases from V and 6 bases from J, the junction contained 11 bases not matched to a gene. Germline V gene lookup returns CDR1 KGHDR and CDR2 SFDVKD. This CDR3 is built from 17 residues. The CDR3 nucleotides are TGTGCCACCAGTGACCCATCCCCCGGGACAGGGGCCAATGAGCAGTTCTTC. This sequence encodes CATSDPSPGTGANEQFF.

This clonotype occurred once. This chain joins TRBV6-6 and TRBJ1-6; the D gene is possibly TRBD1 (6 bases). From germline, CDR1 is MNHNY and CDR2 SVGAGI (reference sequence). The CDR3 loop spans 13 amino acids. The V end lost 3 bases, the J end lost 9 bases, and 9 bases lay between the germline ends. For the CDR3, the DNA is TGTGCCAGCAGTTATTTACAGGGTTCACCCCTCCACTTT. Residues: CASSYLQGSPLHF.

This clonotype was seen only a few times. CDR3 nucleotides: TGTGCCATCAGTGGTAGTTGGGGGGGCAGGGACACTGAAGCTTTCTTT. Its protein is CAISGSWGGRDTEAFF. The chain links TRBV10-3 to TRBJ1-1, with D tentatively TRBD1 (6 bases). The germline V gene has CDR1 ENHRY and CDR2 SYGVKD. V shed 4 bases and J shed 3 bases, with 18 bases lying between them. The CDR3 spans 16 residues.

The chain links TRBV5-1 to TRBJ2-3, with 7 bases aligning to TRBD2. Germline V lookup: CDR1 SGHRS, CDR2 YFSETQ. The junction had 7 bases not matched to a gene; V was cut back by 4 bases and J by 2 bases. The CDR3 covers 15 residues. In DNA, the CDR3 is TGCGCCAGCAGCGTCACTAGCGTGCCCACAGATACGCAGTATTTT. As protein: CASSVTSVPTDTQYF.

This clonotype came up many times. CDR3 region: CASSMFWQGAVGDTQYF. CDR3 coding DNA: TGTGCCAGTAGTATGTTTTGGCAGGGGGCTGTGGGAGATACGCAGTATTTT. The V and J genes are TRBV19 and TRBJ2-3; TRBD1 matches at 8 bases. The V and J ends lost 3 bases and 5 bases, in that order; junction bases with no gene match: 13. The CDR3 loop spans 17 amino acids. Germline V lookup: CDR1 LNHDA, CDR2 SQIVND (reference sequence).

There are a few counts of this clonotype. This chain joins TRBV2 and TRBJ1-6, with TRBD1 matching 11 bases. The V and J ends lost 9 bases and 4 bases, in that order; junction bases with no gene match: 8. CDR1 and CDR2 (germline): SNHLY, FYNNEI. The CDR3 spans 16 residues. The CDR3 bases are TGTGCCAGTCAAAGGACAGGGGGCGGTTATAATTCACCCCTCCACTTT. Its protein product is CASQRTGGGYNSPLHF.

The chain has TRBV12-3 or TRBV12-4 and TRBJ2-7; 7 bases line up with TRBD1. CDR3 length: 14 amino acids. V dropped 3 bases and J dropped 3; count of bases not matched to a gene: 5. CDR3 sequence reads: CASSFIGTVYEQYF. For the CDR3, the DNA is TGTGCCAGCAGTTTTATCGGGACAGTCTACGAGCAGTACTTC.

This clonotype was counted between two and nine times. This chain links TRBV20-1 with TRBJ1-2; tentatively, D is TRBD1 (5 bases). Trimming took off 3 bases at V and 3 bases at J, with 20 bases between the two ends. The CDR3 is 16 amino acids. Germline loops: CDR1 DFQATT, CDR2 SNEGSKA (reference sequence). The CDR3 coding sequence is TGCAGTGCTAGCGCGGGGTGGGGGGTTGAAGACTATGGCTACACCTTC. This codes for CSASAGWGVEDYGYTF.

This clonotype was seen ten or more times. This chain connects TRBV20-1 to TRBJ1-4, with 7 positions matching TRBD1. Germline CDR1 is DFQATT and CDR2 is SNEGSKA (reference sequence). V was pared by 0 bases and J by 7 bases, with 2 bases of the junction left unmatched. CDR3 length: 13 residues. The CDR3 is CSARDWDSEKLFF. The CDR3 DNA sequence: TGCAGTGCTAGAGATTGGGACAGTGAAAAACTGTTTTTT.

This clonotype was picked up many times. V gene TRBV2 combines with J gene TRBJ1-5, with D maybe TRBD1 (5 bases). Germline CDR1 reads SNHLY; CDR2 reads FYNNEI. The CDR3 runs 15 residues. V lost 6 bases to trimming and J lost 7 bases, with 19 bases between them. CDR3 sequence (DNA): TGTGCCAGCAGAGAGGACCTTCTCCGGGGGCAGCCCCAGCATTTT. Encoded protein: CASREDLLRGQPQHF.

This chain uses TRBV6-5 with TRBJ1-1; D remains unclear. V shed 4 bases and J shed 1 base, with 13 bases lying between them. The germline V gene has CDR1 MNHEY and CDR2 SVGAGI. The CDR3 is 15 residues long. This CDR3 is CASSSPDRRNTEAFF. Here the CDR3 DNA reads TGTGCCAGCAGTTCCCCCGACCGGAGGAACACTGAAGCTTTCTTT.